Here is one TCR beta chain with its context. Its antigen is unidentified. This entry belongs to a study of OX40 agonist ivuxolimab in advanced cancers. Looking at the study overall: Intravenous ivuxolimab was administered to patients every 2 weeks at 0.01 to 10 mg/kg.

Sequenced by immunoSEQ multiplex PCR; TCRdb stores in-frame clones only, minus some. The sample contains 100,000 to 150,000 clones, 85% to 95% of which appear only once. Trimming pared 6 bases from V and 6 bases from J, leaving 14 bases between. This CDR3 comprises 13 residues. CDR1 and CDR2 (germline): MNHEY, SVGAGI. Study results and limitations: Expansion of clones was among the lowest in partial responders at 0.1-3.0 mg/kg.

The receptor comes from an adult with an advanced solid tumor such as melanoma, head and neck, liver or kidney cancer. This specimen was CD4+ or CD8+ T cells sorted from blood, taken in a trial of the OX40 agonist ivuxolimab. The chain has TRBV6-5 and TRBJ1-1; D perhaps matches TRBD1 (6 bases). CDR3 in amino acids: CASRLQGLPEAFF. CDR3 nucleotides: TGTGCCAGCAGGTTACAGGGTTTGCCTGAAGCTTTCTTT.